This T cell receptor (beta chain) was sequenced in a study of identical twins. Via MiXCR, TCRdb re-called the 5' RACE reads, giving one row per CDR3 protein. The data show 400,000 to 500,000 distinct CDR3 sequences, around 15% seen once. Study observations and caveats: Insertions were reduced in abundant cord blood beta clonotypes but not in memory repertoires.

Healthy Caucasians, and only they, were the donors. In this sample, this clonotype turned up a few times. What it recognizes is unknown. The germline V and J ends were trimmed by 1 base and 0 bases, with 10 bases remaining between them. The CDR3 contains 16 residues. CDR1 is SGHTA and CDR2 is FQGTGA in the germline V gene. These data also featured in a second study, about yellow fever vaccine responses in identical twins.

This clonotype was sampled from a woman between 18 and 29 years old in good health. V gene TRBV7-3 combines with J gene TRBJ2-1; D is ambiguous. Sample: CD4+ T cells sorted from blood. The CDR3 here is CASSLSRASSYNEQFF. CDR3 DNA sequence: TGTGCCAGCAGCTTAAGTCGGGCCTCCTCCTACAATGAGCAGTTCTTC.